A selection of T cell receptor beta chains follows, all from one sample in a study of beta chain features in type 1 diabetes. Using immunoSEQ multiplex PCR, the repertoire was profiled, and TCRdb retains in-frame clones only, with some absent. This table holds about 390,000 clones, around 10% found once. Source material: central memory CD4+ T cells from blood. All receptors come from a man aged 25-40 years with type 1 diabetes. The CDR3 runs from the conserved cysteine through the conserved F or W. A D gene is named only where the DNA matches it firmly.

V gene: TRBV2; CDR3 length: 15; J gene: TRBJ1-5; D gene: TRBD1; CDR3 protein: CASSGDRGSNQPQHF
V gene: TRBV7-2; CDR3 length: 14; J gene: TRBJ2-1; D gene: NA; CDR3 protein: CASSPADVHNEQFF
V gene: TRBV28; CDR3 length: 12; J gene: TRBJ2-7; D gene: NA; CDR3 protein: CAAKGGLYEQYF
V gene: TRBV6-1; CDR3 length: 13; J gene: TRBJ2-7; D gene: NA; CDR3 protein: CATEGAFSYEQYF
V gene: TRBV6-1; CDR3 length: 11; J gene: TRBJ1-5; D gene: NA; CDR3 protein: CGGGSNQPQHF
V gene: TRBV6-6; CDR3 length: 14; J gene: TRBJ1-3; D gene: NA; CDR3 protein: CASSYGTSGNTIYF
V gene: TRBV7-9; CDR3 length: 14; J gene: TRBJ2-7; D gene: NA; CDR3 protein: CASSYTQGPYEQYF
V gene: TRBV29-1; CDR3 length: 14; J gene: TRBJ2-3; D gene: TRBD2; CDR3 protein: CSGGLQGGTDTQYF
V gene: TRBV6-5; CDR3 length: 16; J gene: TRBJ1-5; D gene: NA; CDR3 protein: CASSYSGDLPNQPQHF
V gene: TRBV5-4; CDR3 length: 15; J gene: TRBJ1-5; D gene: TRBD1; CDR3 protein: CASSQSDRVNQPQHF
V gene: TRBV27; CDR3 length: 13; J gene: TRBJ1-2; D gene: NA; CDR3 protein: CASRGVVGNGYTF
V gene: TRBV28; CDR3 length: 14; J gene: TRBJ1-5; D gene: TRBD1; CDR3 protein: CASRATGEHQPQHF
V gene: TRBV5-4; CDR3 length: 14; J gene: TRBJ2-4; D gene: NA; CDR3 protein: CASSLDQGTNIQYF
V gene: TRBV29-1; CDR3 length: 14; J gene: TRBJ1-1; D gene: TRBD1; CDR3 protein: CSAGEGALNTEAFF
V gene: TRBV6-1; CDR3 length: 15; J gene: TRBJ2-7; D gene: TRBD1; CDR3 protein: CASSERDRPTYEQYF
V gene: TRBV28; CDR3 length: 16; J gene: TRBJ1-5; D gene: TRBD1; CDR3 protein: CASSWGTGKSNQPQHF
V gene: TRBV29-1; CDR3 length: 13; J gene: TRBJ2-2; D gene: TRBD1; CDR3 protein: CSVKTGVTGELFF
V gene: TRBV6-6; CDR3 length: 15; J gene: TRBJ2-3; D gene: TRBD1; CDR3 protein: CASMDRGGRADTQYF
V gene: TRBV27; CDR3 length: 16; J gene: TRBJ1-1; D gene: TRBD1; CDR3 protein: CASSLTQRTGGTEAFF
V gene: TRBV7-2; CDR3 length: 16; J gene: TRBJ1-5; D gene: NA; CDR3 protein: CASSQEGRGGNQPQHF
V gene: TRBV28; CDR3 length: 13; J gene: TRBJ2-7; D gene: NA; CDR3 protein: CASSLRDPYEQYF
V gene: TRBV6-5; CDR3 length: 15; J gene: TRBJ2-5; D gene: TRBD1; CDR3 protein: CASRPTPGGYGTQYF
V gene: TRBV6-5; CDR3 length: 11; J gene: TRBJ2-1; D gene: NA; CDR3 protein: CASSSYYEQFF
V gene: TRBV18; CDR3 length: 14; J gene: TRBJ1-1; D gene: NA; CDR3 protein: CASSPRGRNTEAFF
V gene: TRBV2; CDR3 length: 14; J gene: TRBJ1-5; D gene: NA; CDR3 protein: CASSLPGQFQPQHF
V gene: TRBV10-1; CDR3 length: 14; J gene: TRBJ2-7; D gene: TRBD2; CDR3 protein: CASSEGTTRPEQYF
V gene: TRBV7-2; CDR3 length: 16; J gene: TRBJ1-2; D gene: TRBD1; CDR3 protein: CASSLANPGQGNGYTF
V gene: TRBV19; CDR3 length: 16; J gene: TRBJ2-7; D gene: TRBD2; CDR3 protein: CASSYAAGGPIYEQYF
V gene: TRBV18; CDR3 length: 15; J gene: TRBJ2-7; D gene: TRBD1; CDR3 protein: CASSPPGQGNYEQYF
V gene: TRBV6-6; CDR3 length: 15; J gene: TRBJ2-2; D gene: TRBD1; CDR3 protein: CASRKGQGVSGELFF
V gene: TRBV5-4; CDR3 length: 15; J gene: TRBJ2-2; D gene: TRBD1; CDR3 protein: CASSQGQGYTGELFF
V gene: TRBV19; CDR3 length: 17; J gene: TRBJ1-5; D gene: NA; CDR3 protein: CASSIVAGRNSNQPQHF
V gene: TRBV18; CDR3 length: 14; J gene: TRBJ2-1; D gene: TRBD1; CDR3 protein: CASSREGASNEQFF
V gene: TRBV7-9; CDR3 length: 14; J gene: TRBJ2-3; D gene: TRBD1; CDR3 protein: CASTRTGSTDTQYF
V gene: TRBV19; CDR3 length: 13; J gene: TRBJ2-5; D gene: NA; CDR3 protein: CASSFQYQETQYF
V gene: TRBV23-1; CDR3 length: 17; J gene: TRBJ1-1; D gene: TRBD1; CDR3 protein: CASSHPPGQVMNTEAFF
V gene: TRBV5-1; CDR3 length: 15; J gene: TRBJ1-1; D gene: NA; CDR3 protein: CASSLARGKGSEAFF
V gene: TRBV5-1; CDR3 length: 14; J gene: TRBJ1-3; D gene: NA; CDR3 protein: CASASGGHGNTIYF
V gene: TRBV19; CDR3 length: 15; J gene: TRBJ2-3; D gene: TRBD2; CDR3 protein: CASRMRGGKADTQYF
V gene: TRBV18; CDR3 length: 16; J gene: TRBJ1-1; D gene: NA; CDR3 protein: CASSPPGGPMNTEAFF
V gene: TRBV11-2; CDR3 length: 14; J gene: TRBJ1-2; D gene: NA; CDR3 protein: CASSLQINNYGYTF
V gene: TRBV7-2; CDR3 length: 17; J gene: TRBJ1-5; D gene: TRBD1; CDR3 protein: CASSLGGGGQSNQPQHF
V gene: TRBV6-6; CDR3 length: 14; J gene: TRBJ2-7; D gene: NA; CDR3 protein: CASSYAGSREEQYF
V gene: TRBV6-6; CDR3 length: 15; J gene: TRBJ1-3; D gene: TRBD1; CDR3 protein: CASSYDGTGRNTIYF
V gene: TRBV2; CDR3 length: 13; J gene: TRBJ1-2; D gene: TRBD1; CDR3 protein: CASSEDRVGGYTF
V gene: TRBV19; CDR3 length: 14; J gene: TRBJ1-5; D gene: NA; CDR3 protein: CASSIGGVRQPQHF
V gene: TRBV5-1; CDR3 length: 15; J gene: TRBJ2-3; D gene: NA; CDR3 protein: CASSSLGGAVDTQYF
V gene: TRBV7-9; CDR3 length: 13; J gene: TRBJ2-3; D gene: NA; CDR3 protein: CASSLAEGDTQYF
V gene: TRBV23-1; CDR3 length: 13; J gene: TRBJ2-7; D gene: TRBD1; CDR3 protein: CASLTGVPYEQYF
V gene: TRBV28; CDR3 length: 14; J gene: TRBJ1-2; D gene: TRBD1; CDR3 protein: CASSLSDRAYGYTF
V gene: TRBV7-9; CDR3 length: 15; J gene: TRBJ2-1; D gene: NA; CDR3 protein: CASSLVVTVGNEQFF
V gene: TRBV7-3; CDR3 length: 19; J gene: TRBJ2-7; D gene: TRBD2; CDR3 protein: CASSRPGTSGYLSSYEQYF
V gene: TRBV28; CDR3 length: 17; J gene: TRBJ2-1; D gene: TRBD2; CDR3 protein: CASSGASGRSSYNEQFF
V gene: TRBV5-1; CDR3 length: 16; J gene: TRBJ2-7; D gene: TRBD1; CDR3 protein: CASSRDRALSSYEQYF
V gene: TRBV5-4; CDR3 length: 17; J gene: TRBJ2-7; D gene: TRBD2; CDR3 protein: CASSHRYPSGTIYEQYF
V gene: TRBV18; CDR3 length: 15; J gene: TRBJ1-3; D gene: NA; CDR3 protein: CASSPSHTAGNTIYF
V gene: TRBV10-3; CDR3 length: 15; J gene: TRBJ1-3; D gene: NA; CDR3 protein: CASSDQPSSGNTIYF
V gene: TRBV27; CDR3 length: 11; J gene: TRBJ2-3; D gene: NA; CDR3 protein: CASSSLYTQYF
V gene: TRBV19; CDR3 length: 15; J gene: TRBJ2-2; D gene: NA; CDR3 protein: CASSPGGSNTGELFF
V gene: TRBV10-3; CDR3 length: 15; J gene: TRBJ2-3; D gene: TRBD2; CDR3 protein: CAIRRLAGGLDTQYF